The clone carrying this T cell receptor (beta chain) appeared a few times. Its antigen is undetermined. RNA transcripts provided the source from which TCR beta CDR3 regions were amplified. An initial round of RT-PCR targeting the TCR CDR3 relied on the HTBI primer set. TCRdb analysed the multiplex PCR reads with MiXCR anew, one entry per CDR3 protein. The sample carries hundreds of thousands of distinct CDR3 sequences, less than 20% recorded once. Deletions cut 2 bases from V and 8 bases from J, with 16 bases between. This CDR3 is 16 amino acids long. Per the germline V gene, CDR1 is LNHNV and CDR2 is YYDKDF (reference sequence). Diagnosis relied on clinical symptoms, serum thyroxine and TRAb, thyroid ultrasound and orbital computed tomography. The data are from a study of T cells in Graves' hyperthyroidism and ophthalmopathy. Study-level points and caveats: Among clonotypes expanded in thyroid above 0.001, most were also found in blood.

The clonotype originates from a man aged 50 or older with Graves' ophthalmopathy. The sample consisted of blood. The rearrangement uses TRBV15 and TRBJ1-6, with D perhaps TRBD1 (5 bases). In DNA form, the CDR3 reads TGTGCCACCAGCAGACGATCAGGGTTAAGTGATTCACCCCTCCACTTT. Translating gives CATSRRSGLSDSPLHF.